What follows are 14 T cell receptor beta chains derived from one specimen sequenced in a study of identifying expanded T cells in peripheral blood. Assay: immunoSEQ multiplex PCR; the TCRdb copy retains only in-frame clones and omits some. The repertoire holds around 70,000 clones, with 85% to 90% as singletons. The sample consisted of blood. These receptors originate from a person between 18 and 75 years old in good health.

This chain links TRBV7-2 with TRBJ2-3; 12 bases match TRBD2. Germline CDR1 reads SGHTA; CDR2 reads FQGNSA. CDR3 length: 17 residues. V lost 3 bases and J lost 0; bases outside the gene matches: 4. CDR3: CASSLGLAGPSTDTQYF. The CDR3, as DNA: TGTGCCAGCAGCTTGGGACTAGCGGGCCCAAGCACAGATACGCAGTATTTT.

The chain employs TRBV6-5 and TRBJ1-4, with 8 bases identical to TRBD1. This CDR3 is 13 amino acids long. Unmatched junction bases numbered 6, after V lost 8 bases and J lost 7 bases. The germline CDR1 and CDR2 sequences are MNHEY and SVGAGI. CDR3 coding DNA: TGTGCCAGCGGGCAGGGGGCGGGTGAAAAACTGTTTTTT. Amino acids: CASGQGAGEKLFF.

V usage is TRBV19 and J usage is TRBJ1-1, with TRBD1 as a possible D gene (6 bases). Germline assignment: CDR1 LNHDA and CDR2 SQIVND (reference sequence). Trimming cost V 2 bases and J 4 bases, with 20 bases left between them. This CDR3 comprises 17 residues. Written as DNA, the CDR3 is TGTGCCAGTAGTATACGAATTGGGGGCGTTGAAAGCACTGAAGCTTTCTTT. Amino acids: CASSIRIGGVESTEAFF.

The chain employs TRBV10-3 and TRBJ1-2; no reliable D call. Germline CDR1 reads ENHRY; CDR2 reads SYGVKD. Trimming cost V 6 bases and J 0 bases, with 11 bases left between them. The CDR3 has 14 amino acids. The CDR3 bases are TGTGCCATCAGAAGGGCGATAGCTAACTATGGCTACACCTTC. It specifies CAIRRAIANYGYTF.

The chain combines TRBV5-3 with TRBJ2-5, with 10 bases lining up with TRBD1. TRBV5-3 is reported as an ORF; its role is uncertain. V trimming: 4 bases; J trimming: 4 bases; junction bases outside the gene matches: 7. The length of the CDR3 is 15 residues. The CDR3 DNA reads TGTGCCAGAAGCGCGCGGGACAGGGGAGTAGAGACCCAGTACTTC. This sequence encodes CARSARDRGVETQYF.

This clone was counted once. The chain joins TRBV7-3 to TRBJ2-5, with D perhaps matching TRBD2 (6 bases). The V end lost 2 bases, the J end lost 1 base, and 8 bases lay between the germline ends. The germline V gene has CDR1 SGHTA and CDR2 FQGTGA. The CDR3 length is 14 residues. CDR3 nucleotides: TGTGCCAGCAGCTTAGCGGGGAGCCAAGAGACCCAGTACTTC. As protein: CASSLAGSQETQYF.

The chain joins TRBV5-1 to TRBJ1-1; 7 positions agree with TRBD1. CDR1 is SGHRS, CDR2 YFSETQ, per germline. The CDR3 totals 14 residues. Germline trimming cut 4 bases from V and 4 bases from J; bases unmatched to any gene: 7. The CDR3 DNA follows: TGCGCCAGCAGCATCGGGACAGCCAGCACTGAAGCTTTCTTT. Translated, it gives CASSIGTASTEAFF.

This chain connects TRBV21-1 to TRBJ1-2; TRBD1 is taken as the D call from the table, unchecked against the DNA. TRBV21-1 is shown as a pseudogene. The length of the CDR3 is 15 residues. CDR3 sequence reads: CASSKVRGSNYGYTF. The CDR3 bases are TGTGCCAGCAGCAAAGTTAGGGGGTCAAACTATGGCTACACCTTC.

The chain uses TRBV19 and TRBJ2-6; D remains ambiguous. This CDR3 region has 18 residues. Trimming stripped 5 bases from V and 0 bases from J, with 17 bases between. The germline V gene has CDR1 LNHDA and CDR2 SQIVND (reference sequence). In nucleotides, the CDR3 is TGTGCCAGTAGTGGGTTAGGCAGTGTAAGCTCTGGGGCCAACGTCCTGACTTTC. It is translated as CASSGLGSVSSGANVLTF. Full variable domain (remainder filled in from reference TRBV19 and TRBJ2-6): DGGITQSPKYLFRKEGQNVTLSCEQNLNHDAMYWYRQDPGQGLRLIYYSQIVNDFQKGDIAEGYSVSREKKESFPLTVTSAQKNPTAFYLCASSGLGSVSSGANVLTFGAGSRLTVL.

The chain uses TRBV6-5 and TRBJ1-2, with D perhaps TRBD1 (5 bases). The CDR3 is made up of 16 amino acids. The germline V gene encodes CDR1 MNHEY and CDR2 SVGAGI. The V and J ends lost 0 bases and 5 bases respectively, with 16 bases between them. The CDR3 DNA reads as TGTGCCAGCAGTTACTCTGTCAGGGCCCGGGGGTATGGCTACACCTTC. Amino acids: CASSYSVRARGYGYTF.

The rearrangement links TRBV12-5 to TRBJ1-1; D is uncertain. The V end lost 1 base, the J end lost 1 base, and 7 bases lay between the germline ends. CDR1 and CDR2 from the germline V gene are LGHNT and FRNRAP. The CDR3 loop spans 14 amino acids. Written as DNA, the CDR3 is TGTGCTAGTGGTTTGGAAACACGGAACACTGAAGCTTTCTTT. Amino acid sequence: CASGLETRNTEAFF.

Comments on this clone: The sample contains more than one DNA sequence encoding this CDR3. The rearrangement links TRBV6-5 to TRBJ2-6; the D gene could be TRBD1 or TRBD2 (5 bases each). V gave up 2 bases and J gave up 0 bases, with 5 bases separating them. This CDR3 is built from 15 residues. Germline-derived CDR1 and CDR2 are MNHEY and SVGAGI. The CDR3 loop is CASSYGGSGANVLTF. DNA for the CDR3: TGTGCCAGCAGTTACGGGGGCTCTGGGGCCAACGTCCTGACTTTC.

The gene calls are TRBV5-1 and TRBJ2-3; D is undetermined. The germline gives CDR1 SGHRS, CDR2 YFSETQ. Trimming took off 3 bases at V and 4 bases at J, with 12 bases between the two ends. The CDR3 sequence is 14 residues long. CDR3 nucleotides: TGCGCCAGCAGCTCCCCACAAGACCCAGATACGCAGTATTTT. It translates to CASSSPQDPDTQYF.

This chain uses TRBV5-4 with TRBJ2-1; TRBD2 matches at 7 bases. The J segment lost 8 bases and the V segment lost 0 bases, leaving 20 bases of the junction unmatched. This CDR3 comprises 19 residues. Germline V gene sequence: CDR1 SGHNT, CDR2 YYREEE (reference sequence). CDR3 in DNA: TGTGCCAGCAGCTTGGCCTGGGGACTAACAGCGGGCGCCCGCGATGAGCAGTTCTTC. Translating it yields CASSLAWGLTAGARDEQFF.